Detailed here is one T cell receptor (beta chain). Its antigen is undetermined. The sample originates from a study of T cell responses to AZD1222 COVID-19 vaccine. General study points: In all cases, repertoires were sampled only after the peak T cell response. White British donors predominated, females outnumbered males, and clonal diversity was possibly underestimated.

The data were produced by immunoSEQ multiplex PCR, yet TCRdb's version contains in-frame clones alone and is incomplete. The sample carries 90,000 to 100,000 clones, 65% to 85% recorded once. Pooled samples include second doses given at about 4 or 12 weeks. The CDR3 spans 12 residues. V lost 8 bases and J 3 bases, leaving 8 bases between the germline ends. Looked up from germline, CDR1 is MNHEY and CDR2 is SMNVEV (reference sequence). The receptor comes from an adult who received the AZD1222 COVID-19 vaccine. J is TRBJ1-5 and V is TRBV27, with no clear D. This specimen consisted of peripheral blood, obtained 28 days after the second AZD1222 dose. CDR3 residues: CASGLINQPQHF. The DNA of the CDR3 is TGTGCCAGCGGACTGATCAATCAGCCCCAGCATTTT.